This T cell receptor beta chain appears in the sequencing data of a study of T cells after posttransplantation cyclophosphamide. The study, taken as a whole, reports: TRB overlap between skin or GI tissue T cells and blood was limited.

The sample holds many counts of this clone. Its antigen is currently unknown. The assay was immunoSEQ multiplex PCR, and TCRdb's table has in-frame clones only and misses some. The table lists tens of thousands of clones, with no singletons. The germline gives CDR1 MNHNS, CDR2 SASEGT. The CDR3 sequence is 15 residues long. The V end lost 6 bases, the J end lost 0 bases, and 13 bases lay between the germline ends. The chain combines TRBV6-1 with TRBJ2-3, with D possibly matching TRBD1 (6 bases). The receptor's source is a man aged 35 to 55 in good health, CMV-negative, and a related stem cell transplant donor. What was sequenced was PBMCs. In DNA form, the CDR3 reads TGTGCCAGCAGGAGCAGGGGTCGGAGCACAGATACGCAGTATTTT. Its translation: CASRSRGRSTDTQYF.